This record looks at one T cell receptor (beta chain) sequence and its context. Its antigen remains unknown. This sample also contains other DNA sequences that code for the same CDR3. This sample stems from a study of glioma-infiltrating T cells after dendritic cell vaccination. Overall study: Between about 2002 and 2013, patients got autologous tumor lysate-pulsed dendritic cell vaccines. Whole-study results and caveats: Estimated pretreatment TIL content predicted outcome after dendritic cell vaccination.

Germline V CDR1 and CDR2: MNHEY, SVGAGI. V was clipped by 6 bases and J by 8 bases, with 10 bases between them. This CDR3 comprises 11 residues. TCRB CDR3 was amplified from 2 ug genomic DNA or less. Here immunoSEQ multiplex PCR was the method, and the copy in TCRdb shows in-frame clones only, minus some. The repertoire holds 100,000 or so clones, with roughly 89% as singletons. As for time point: after dendritic cell vaccination, including at tumor progression/relapse. The gene calls are TRBV6-5 and TRBJ1-2, with TRBD1 as a possible D gene (6 bases). Sequencing used blood, obtained after dendritic cell vaccination. The receptor's source is a human donor with glioblastoma. CDR3 nucleotide sequence: TGTGCCAGCAGCCCAGGGGCGGGCTACACCTTC. It codes for CASSPGAGYTF.